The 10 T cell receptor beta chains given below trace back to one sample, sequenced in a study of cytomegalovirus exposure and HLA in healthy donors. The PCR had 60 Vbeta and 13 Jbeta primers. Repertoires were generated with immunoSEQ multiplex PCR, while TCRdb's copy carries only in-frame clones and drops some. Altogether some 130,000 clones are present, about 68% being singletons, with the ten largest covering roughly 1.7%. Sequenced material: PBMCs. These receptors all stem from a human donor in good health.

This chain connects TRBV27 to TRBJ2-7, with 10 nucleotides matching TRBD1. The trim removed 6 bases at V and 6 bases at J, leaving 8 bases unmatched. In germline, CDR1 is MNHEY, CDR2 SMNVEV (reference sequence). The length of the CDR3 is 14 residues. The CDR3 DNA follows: TGTGCCAGCAGGGGGGGACAGGGGTTCAGCGAGCAGTACTTC. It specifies CASRGGQGFSEQYF.

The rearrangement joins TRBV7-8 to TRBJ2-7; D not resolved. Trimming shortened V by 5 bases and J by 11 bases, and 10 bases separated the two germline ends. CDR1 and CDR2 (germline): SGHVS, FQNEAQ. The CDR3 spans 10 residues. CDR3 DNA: TGTGCCAGCAGCCCGAAAACGGAGTACTTC. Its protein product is CASSPKTEYF.

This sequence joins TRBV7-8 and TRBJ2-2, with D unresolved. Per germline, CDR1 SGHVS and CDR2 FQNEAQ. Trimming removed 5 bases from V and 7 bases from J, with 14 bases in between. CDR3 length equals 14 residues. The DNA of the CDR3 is TGTGCCAGCAGCCCCACACGCCTTGGCGGGGAGCTGTTTTTT. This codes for CASSPTRLGGELFF.

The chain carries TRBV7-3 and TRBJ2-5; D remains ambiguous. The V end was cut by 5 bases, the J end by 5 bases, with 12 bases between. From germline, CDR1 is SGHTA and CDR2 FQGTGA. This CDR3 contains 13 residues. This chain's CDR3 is CASSPSRSETQYF. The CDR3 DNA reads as TGTGCCAGCAGCCCCTCGCGATCCGAGACCCAGTACTTC.

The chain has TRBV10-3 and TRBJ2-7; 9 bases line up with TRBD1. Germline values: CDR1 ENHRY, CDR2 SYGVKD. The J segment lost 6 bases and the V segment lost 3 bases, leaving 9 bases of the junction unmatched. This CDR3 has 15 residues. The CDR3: CAISDPGTGISEQYF. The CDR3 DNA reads TGTGCCATCAGTGACCCCGGGACAGGGATCTCCGAGCAGTACTTC.

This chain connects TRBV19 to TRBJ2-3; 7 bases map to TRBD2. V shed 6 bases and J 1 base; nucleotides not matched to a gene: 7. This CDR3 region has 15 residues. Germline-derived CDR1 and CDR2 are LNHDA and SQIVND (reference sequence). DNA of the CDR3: TGTGCCAGTAGACCCGGGAGGTTAGGCACAGATACGCAGTATTTT. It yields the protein CASRPGRLGTDTQYF.

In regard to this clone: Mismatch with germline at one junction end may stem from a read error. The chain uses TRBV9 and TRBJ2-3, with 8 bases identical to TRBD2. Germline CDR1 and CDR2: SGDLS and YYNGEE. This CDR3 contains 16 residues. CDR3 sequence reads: CASSVFRTSGTDAQYF. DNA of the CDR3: TGTGCCAGCAGCGTCTTTCGAACTAGCGGCACAGATGCGCAGTATTTT. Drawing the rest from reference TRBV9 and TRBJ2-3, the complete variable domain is DSGVTQTPKHLITATGQRVTLRCSPRSGDLSVYWYQQSLDQGLQFLIQYYNGEERAKGNILERFSAQQFPDLHSELNLSSLELGDSALYFCASSVFRTSGTDAQYFGPGTRLTVL.

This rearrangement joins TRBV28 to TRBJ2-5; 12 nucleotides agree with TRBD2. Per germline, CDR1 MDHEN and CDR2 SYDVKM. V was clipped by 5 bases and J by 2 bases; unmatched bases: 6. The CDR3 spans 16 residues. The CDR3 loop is CASSPLTSGGQETQYF. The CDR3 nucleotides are TGTGCCAGCAGTCCGTTGACTAGCGGGGGACAAGAGACCCAGTACTTC.

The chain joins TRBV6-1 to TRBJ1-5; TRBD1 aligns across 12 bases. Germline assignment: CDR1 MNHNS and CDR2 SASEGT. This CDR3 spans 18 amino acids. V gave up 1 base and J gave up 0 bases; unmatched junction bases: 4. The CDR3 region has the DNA TGTGCCAGCAGTGAAGGGGGGACAGGGGGCTATAGCAATCAGCCCCAGCATTTT. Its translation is CASSEGGTGGYSNQPQHF.

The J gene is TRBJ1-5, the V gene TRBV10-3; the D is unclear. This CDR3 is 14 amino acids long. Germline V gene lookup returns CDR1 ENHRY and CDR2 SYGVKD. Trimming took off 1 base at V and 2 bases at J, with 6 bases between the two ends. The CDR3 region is CAISELAGNQPQHF. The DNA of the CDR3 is TGTGCCATCAGTGAGTTAGCGGGCAATCAGCCCCAGCATTTT.